This T cell receptor beta chain is drawn from a study of T cell repertoires in cytomegalovirus infection. TCRdb re-called the reads with MiXCR, one entry per CDR3 protein. The table shows around 320,000 distinct CDR3 sequences, with 8% to 10% occurring only once. This clonotype was observed a few times. The CDR3 is 13 amino acids. Germline values: CDR1 MDHEN, CDR2 SYDVKM. The V end was cut by 6 bases, the J end by 1 base, with 7 bases between. The rearrangement uses TRBV28 and TRBJ2-1; D is possibly TRBD2 (5 bases). The sequenced sample consisted of PBMCs. This clonotype was sampled from a human donor in good health (CMV status not recorded). Some clones in this sample may be carry-over from other donors' samples. Here the CDR3 reads CASRRDSYNEQFF. The CDR3 nucleotides read TGTGCCAGCAGACGGGATTCCTACAATGAGCAGTTCTTC.